This T cell receptor (beta chain) was profiled in a study of blood T cell repertoires in COVID-19 (dated by TCRdb to about 2020). About the study as a whole: Samples covering the acute and convalescent phases of COVID-19 were provided by collaborators in the United States, Italy and Spain. The material from the prospective study consisted of cDNA or gDNA derived from T cells, B-cell-depleted T cells, or PBMCs. A de-identified subject ID, COVID-19 status, age in years and sex were almost always included in the sample metadata. The samples were drawn from two sources: the first 160 participants of the ongoing ImmuneRACE study, and 1,254 subjects contributed by 6 global collaborators. Deeply sampled blood TCRbeta repertoires from subjects exposed to, actively infected with, or recovered from COVID-19 were included in the dataset. The repertoires were made available in a free public database intended to serve as a resource for research on the immune response to SARS-CoV-2. Where available, HLA class I and class II types were obtained from metadata supplied by the sample provider rather than from assay-based typing. Here is what the overall study found, with its caveats: The amount of clinical and demographic metadata varied by source and participant and was provided uncurated.

The CDR3 runs 16 amino acids, cysteine and phenylalanine included. Just the 48-base CDR3 DNA is kept, in frame starting at base 1. A distance of 14 bases separates the germline ends of V and J, which lose 3 bases and 0 bases respectively. As encoded in the germline V gene, CDR1 is MDHEN while CDR2 is SYDVKM. Of note for this clone: It has no known antigen specificity. One base away there is no much larger clone; base qualities are not given.

One collaborating source in Seattle enrolled patients while the patients were actively infected and followed the patients over time throughout the course of disease. Collaborating institutions collected whole blood in K2EDTA tubes following their own protocols. For TCRbeta analysis, collaborator samples were shipped as frozen whole blood, as isolated PBMCs, or as DNA extracted from either sample type. The immunoSEQ Assay, a bias-controlled multiplex PCR, was used to amplify TCRbeta CDR3 regions from genomic DNA. In the paper's pipeline: Nucleated cell counts per sample were estimated from amplification of reference gene primers within the assay. To quantify the absolute abundance of each unique TCRbeta CDR3 rearrangement, sequence reads were collapsed and filtered. For each sample, productive Simpson clonality was calculated as the square root of Simpson's diversity index over productive rearrangements. This immuneACCESS table, as held by TCRdb, lists in-frame sequences with V and J called but not all clones. Of the missing ones, under half trace to an unresolved V gene in checked studies; the others have no known cause. The V and J calls and clone size come from that table; D and trimming were worked out from the DNA. For this sample the table gives 250,000 to 350,000 clones, of which roughly 84% were detected only once. The ten largest account for about 1.6% of the sample.

The chain was built from TRBV28 and TRBJ1-2; TRBD1 is a possible D gene, resting on 6 matching bases. The receptor's source is a human donor with COVID-19, enrolled during active disease. The donor label of this sample is uncertain. The sample consisted of peripheral blood. In nucleotides, the sequence is TGTGCCAGCAGTTTGGCCAGGGGTTTTTCTAACTATGGCTACACCTTC. It encodes CASSLARGFSNYGYTF.